This T cell receptor beta chain is from a study of blood T cell repertoires in COVID-19. On the study more broadly: Researchers got acute and convalescent COVID-19 samples from the United States, Italy and Spain. From T cells, B-cell-depleted T cells, or PBMCs came the material, which was cDNA or gDNA.

Under the authors' procedure: Reference gene primer amplification yielded estimated nucleated cell counts. TCRdb keeps only in-frame clones here, not all; method: immunoSEQ multiplex PCR. The D gene and trimming were derived from the DNA, and the V and J assignments and clone size from that table. The sample holds over 400,000 clones, just over 85% seen once. The V gene's germline CDR1 is KGHSH and CDR2 LQKENI. V was pared by 4 bases and J by 1 base, with 7 bases of the junction left unmatched. The CDR3 runs to 15 residues. The sequence derives from a woman in her 30s with active or convalescent COVID-19. The chain employs TRBV18 and TRBJ2-7; the match to TRBD1 covers 7 bases. Sequenced sample: peripheral blood. CDR3: CASSQSGQASYEQYF. CDR3 in DNA: TGTGCCAGCTCACAAAGCGGACAGGCGTCCTACGAGCAGTACTTC.